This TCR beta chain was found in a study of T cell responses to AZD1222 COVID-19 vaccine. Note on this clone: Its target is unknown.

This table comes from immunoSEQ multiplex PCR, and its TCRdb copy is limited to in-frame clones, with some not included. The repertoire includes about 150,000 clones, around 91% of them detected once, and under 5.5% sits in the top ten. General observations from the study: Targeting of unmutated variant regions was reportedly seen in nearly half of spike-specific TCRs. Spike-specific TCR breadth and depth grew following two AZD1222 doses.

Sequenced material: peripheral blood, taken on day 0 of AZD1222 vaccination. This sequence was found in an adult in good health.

The CDR3 loop is CASSLYYPDTQYF. DNA of the CDR3: TGTGCCAGCAGCTTATACTACCCAGATACGCAGTATTTT. The chain is built from TRBV7-3 and TRBJ2-3; D is unclear. This CDR3 is built from 13 residues. The germline V gene has CDR1 SGHTA and CDR2 FQGTGA. The germline V and J ends were trimmed by 2 bases and 4 bases, with 7 bases remaining between them.